This TCR beta chain is drawn from a study of T cells in Graves' hyperthyroidism and ophthalmopathy. Study-wide points: It was a median approximately 6.9 months before onset that the model predicted ophthalmopathy.

Germline V gene data show CDR1 as DFQATT and CDR2 as SNEGSKA (reference sequence). The CDR3 extends over 16 amino acids. V shed 5 bases and J 4 bases; nucleotides not matched to a gene: 14. Amplification of TCR beta CDR3 regions used RNA as the template. A set of HTBI primers served as the primers for a first-round RT-PCR of the TCR CDR3. TCRdb fed the multiplex PCR reads into MiXCR, producing one record per CDR3 protein. The table lists hundreds of thousands of distinct CDR3 sequences, about a sixth of them singletons. Many counts were recorded for this clonotype. Antigen specificity is unknown. The receptor comes from a woman aged 55-75 years with Graves' ophthalmopathy. The sequenced sample consisted of blood. This rearrangement joins TRBV20-1 to TRBJ1-1, with 9 bases lining up with TRBD1. CDR3 bases: TGCAGTGCTCTAGGGGCCACAGGGGGCGTTTCCACTGAAGCTTTCTTT. The encoded protein is CSALGATGGVSTEAFF.